Each of the 24 T cell receptor beta chains below was sequenced from the same sample in a study of shared clonotypes between healthy human individuals. Method: immunoSEQ multiplex PCR; TCRdb's copy keeps in-frame clones and lacks some. Among 850,000 to 1,200,000 clones listed, about 76% were seen once. The sequenced sample consisted of memory CD4+ T cells sorted from blood. Regarding subset: CD45RA-negative fraction. These receptors were taken from a man aged 18-30 years in good health.

This clone was observed a single time. This rearrangement joins TRBV6-6 to TRBJ2-1, with a tentative D call TRBD2 (6 bases). The CDR3 loop spans 16 amino acids. V lost 6 bases and J lost 8, with 23 bases in between. Germline CDR1 reads MNHNY; CDR2 reads SVGAGI (reference sequence). This CDR3 reads CASSPEATSPSHEQFF. CDR3 in DNA: TGTGCCAGCAGCCCCGAAGCTACTAGCCCGAGCCATGAGCAGTTCTTC.

This clone is a singleton in its sample. The chain joins TRBV30 to TRBJ2-5, with a possible D match to TRBD1 (6 bases). The J call may be wrong; the DNA end is better matched by TRBJ2-7. The CDR3 runs 13 residues. Germline V gene lookup returns CDR1 GTSNPN and CDR2 SVGIG (reference sequence). The CDR3 DNA reads as TGTGCCTGGTCCAGACAGGCGATCTACGAGCAGTACTTC. This gives the protein CAWSRQAIYEQYF.

J is TRBJ2-3 and V is TRBV5-6; D perhaps matches TRBD2 (5 bases). The CDR3 has 16 amino acids. The V end was cut by 3 bases, the J end by 6 bases, with 20 bases between. Germline-derived CDR1 and CDR2 are SGHDT and YYEEEE. This CDR3 is CASSSIALVGEDTQYF. As DNA, the CDR3 is TGTGCCAGCAGCTCTATTGCACTAGTCGGGGAGGATACGCAGTATTTT.

The V and J genes are TRBV19 and TRBJ1-5; D may be TRBD1 (5 bases). This CDR3 has 14 amino acids. V gave up 6 bases and J gave up 3 bases, with 12 bases separating them. In germline, CDR1 is LNHDA, CDR2 SQIVND (reference sequence). The CDR3, as DNA: TGTGCCAGTAGGAACAGGTGGGACAATCAGCCCCAGCATTTT. This gives the protein CASRNRWDNQPQHF.

This chain connects TRBV7-6 to TRBJ2-1, with D perhaps TRBD1 (6 bases). V lost 5 bases to trimming and J lost 9 bases, with 23 bases between them. From germline, CDR1 is SGHVS and CDR2 FNYEAQ. The CDR3 contains 16 residues. The CDR3 spells CASSPRLGLQGGEQFF. DNA of the CDR3: TGTGCCAGCAGCCCCCGGTTGGGTTTACAGGGCGGTGAGCAGTTCTTC. The variable domain in full, with the rest retrieved from reference TRBV7-6 and TRBJ2-1, is GAGVSQSPRYKVTKRGQDVALRCDPISGHVSLYWYRQALGQGPEFLTYFNYEAQQDKSGLPNDRFSAERPEGSISTLTIQRTEQRDSAMYRCASSPRLGLQGGEQFFGPGTRLTVL.

This clone was picked up one time. This sequence joins TRBV7-2 and TRBJ2-2, with unresolved D. Trimming removed 5 bases at V and 4 bases at J, with 11 bases between. The germline V gene encodes CDR1 SGHTA and CDR2 FQGNSA. The CDR3 totals 14 residues. The CDR3: CASSPPYATGELFF. Written as DNA, the CDR3 is TGTGCCAGCAGCCCCCCTTATGCCACCGGGGAGCTGTTTTTT.

The CDR3, as DNA: TGCGCCAGCAGCCCTCGGACAGGGCCGAACACCGGGGAGCTGTTTTTT. As protein: CASSPRTGPNTGELFF. The rearrangement uses TRBV4-1 and TRBJ2-2, with 8 bases identical to TRBD1. This CDR3 spans 16 amino acids. The V and J ends lost 4 bases and 0 bases, in that order; junction bases with no gene match: 4. From germline, CDR1 is MGHRA and CDR2 YSYEKL.

This clone has ten or more counts. CDR3 loop: CASSFGASTDTQYF. In DNA, the CDR3 is TGTGCCAGCAGCTTCGGGGCTAGCACAGATACGCAGTATTTT. The chain couples TRBV7-2 to TRBJ2-3; D possibly matches TRBD1 or TRBD2 (5 bases each). Germline CDR1 SGHTA, CDR2 FQGNSA. CDR3 length equals 14 residues. Trimming left V 3 bases short and J 0 bases short, with 7 bases between. Variable domain in full (rest from reference TRBV7-2 and TRBJ2-3): GAGVSQSPSNKVTEKGKDVELRCDPISGHTALYWYRQSLGQGLEFLIYFQGNSAPDKSGLPSDRFSAERTGGSVSTLTIQRTQQEDSAVYLCASSFGASTDTQYFGPGTRLTVL.

The CDR3 protein is CASREGNTEAFF. CDR3 DNA: TGTGCCAGCAGGGAGGGTAACACTGAAGCTTTCTTT. The chain links TRBV6-5 to TRBJ1-1; no clear D gene. CDR1 is MNHEY and CDR2 is SVGAGI in the germline V gene. The CDR3 spans 12 residues. Trimming removed 6 bases from V and 2 bases from J, with 7 bases in between.

This rearrangement joins TRBV10-3 to TRBJ2-2; TRBD1 might be the D (6 bases). Germline assignment: CDR1 ENHRY and CDR2 SYGVKD. V lost 0 bases and J 6 bases, leaving 20 bases between the germline ends. The CDR3 runs to 18 residues. For the CDR3, the DNA is TGTGCCATCAGTGAGTCGACGGGTAAAGGGGGAACCCCCGGGGAGCTGTTTTTT. It specifies CAISESTGKGGTPGELFF.

This chain uses TRBV6-1 with TRBJ1-6, with 8 bases lining up with TRBD1. The germline gives CDR1 MNHNS, CDR2 SASEGT. The CDR3 runs to 15 residues. Unmatched junction bases numbered 5, after V lost 2 bases and J lost 8 bases. DNA for the CDR3: TGTGCCAGCAGTGAATCCCAGGGGGCTCATTCACCCCTCCACTTT. This encodes CASSESQGAHSPLHF.

Only a few counts were recorded for this clone. The V call is TRBV10-2, the J call TRBJ1-3; possibly TRBD1 for D (5 bases). Trimming stripped 0 bases from V and 5 bases from J, with 11 bases between. The CDR3 covers 15 residues. Germline V gene data show CDR1 as WSHSY and CDR2 as SAAADI. The CDR3 sequence is CASSESARARNTIYF. The CDR3 nucleotides are TGCGCCAGCAGTGAGTCCGCCAGGGCTAGAAACACCATATATTTT.

The V and J genes are TRBV28 and TRBJ2-7, with unresolved D. CDR1 is MDHEN, CDR2 SYDVKM, per germline. V was cut by 6 bases and J by 2 bases, with 14 bases left in between. The CDR3 extends over 14 amino acids. CDR3 nucleotides: TGTGCCAGCAGCCTCAATGGGCCCCCCTACGAGCAGTACTTC. This gives the protein CASSLNGPPYEQYF.

The chain links TRBV7-2 to TRBJ2-5; TRBD2 matches at 9 bases. V shed 1 base, J shed 5 bases, and the junction held 5 bases outside the gene matches. Germline CDR1 reads SGHTA; CDR2 reads FQGNSA. This CDR3 has 15 amino acids. Here the CDR3 DNA reads TGTGCCAGCAGCTTAGGCGGGGGGGCGGTGGAGACCCAGTACTTC. This encodes CASSLGGGAVETQYF. The full variable domain, in which reference TRBV7-2 and TRBJ2-5 provide the parts outside the CDR3, is GAGVSQSPSNKVTEKGKDVELRCDPISGHTALYWYRQSLGQGLEFLIYFQGNSAPDKSGLPSDRFSAERTGGSVSTLTIQRTQQEDSAVYLCASSLGGGAVETQYFGPGTRLLVL.

CDR3 DNA: TGTGCCAGCAGTGAAGGGCGGAGCGGCCAAGAGACCCAGTACTTC. This codes for CASSEGRSGQETQYF. J is TRBJ2-5 and V is TRBV25-1; possibly TRBD2 for D (5 bases). The CDR3 totals 15 residues. Trimming stripped 2 bases from V and 1 base from J, with 11 bases between. Germline loops: CDR1 MGHDK, CDR2 SYGVNS.

The chain joins TRBV7-8 to TRBJ2-3; D ambiguous. CDR1 and CDR2 from the germline V gene are SGHVS and FQNEAQ. The CDR3 has 14 residues. Trimming took 1 base from V and 2 from J, leaving 7 bases between them. The CDR3 is CASSLGPNTDTQYF. The CDR3 nucleotides are TGTGCCAGCAGCTTAGGGCCAAACACAGATACGCAGTATTTT.

This chain connects TRBV6-4 to TRBJ1-1; possibly TRBD1 for D (5 bases). Germline CDR1 reads MRHNA; CDR2 reads SNTAGT. CDR3 length: 14 residues. Trimming removed 6 bases from V and 0 bases from J, with 11 bases in between. The CDR3 sequence: CASRDTDMNTEAFF. CDR3 nucleotides: TGTGCCAGCAGGGACACCGACATGAACACTGAAGCTTTCTTT.

This clone has just a few counts. The CDR3: CASSLQGQPQHF. CDR3 coding DNA: TGTGCCAGTAGCCTCCAGGGACAGCCCCAGCATTTT. The J gene is TRBJ1-5, the V gene TRBV19, with D possibly matching TRBD1 (5 bases). This CDR3 has 12 amino acids. The germline gives CDR1 LNHDA, CDR2 SQIVND (reference sequence). Trimming took 6 bases from V and 7 from J, leaving 10 bases between them.

V and J are TRBV7-2 and TRBJ2-1; perhaps TRBD2 as D (5 bases). The length of the CDR3 is 13 residues. Germline assignment: CDR1 SGHTA and CDR2 FQGNSA. The V and J ends lost 5 bases and 4 bases respectively, with 9 bases between them. The CDR3, as DNA: TGTGCCAGCAGCCAAGGACTGTACAATGAGCAGTTCTTC. It encodes CASSQGLYNEQFF.

The gene calls are TRBV6-1 and TRBJ1-6, with 8 bases that match TRBD1. CDR3 length: 15 residues. Trimming at V came to 4 bases and at J to 7 bases, leaving 6 bases not matched to a gene. Germline CDR1 reads MNHNS; CDR2 reads SASEGT. CDR3 amino acids: CASSGRQGLNSPLHF. DNA for the CDR3: TGTGCCAGCAGTGGCCGACAGGGGCTAAATTCACCCCTCCACTTT.

CDR3 sequence reads: CASKGSSGSYNEQFF. The CDR3 DNA reads as TGTGCCAGCAAGGGTTCGAGCGGTTCCTACAATGAGCAGTTCTTC. This chain links TRBV2 with TRBJ2-1; a possible D gene is TRBD2 (5 bases). This CDR3 contains 15 residues. Trimming took 7 bases from V and 1 from J, leaving 14 bases between them. The V gene's germline CDR1 is SNHLY and CDR2 FYNNEI.

V and J are TRBV5-5 and TRBJ2-5; D is undetermined. This CDR3 has 15 residues. V was shortened by 1 base and J by 2 bases, with 12 bases between the two germline ends. Germline assignment: CDR1 SGHKS and CDR2 YYEKEE (reference sequence). The CDR3 coding sequence is TGTGCCAGCAGCTTGAGTAGGACCGCGCAAGAGACCCAGTACTTC. It is translated as CASSLSRTAQETQYF.

The rearrangement uses TRBV28 and TRBJ1-5, with D unclear. Germline V gene lookup returns CDR1 MDHEN and CDR2 SYDVKM. This CDR3 has 14 amino acids. Trimming stripped 3 bases from V and 6 bases from J, with 12 bases between. The CDR3: CASSFGVGSQPQHF. CDR3 in DNA: TGTGCCAGCAGTTTCGGGGTTGGAAGTCAGCCCCAGCATTTT.

The chain links TRBV6-5 to TRBJ2-3; D unclear. The CDR3 sequence is 15 residues long. The germline V gene encodes CDR1 MNHEY and CDR2 SVGAGI. V gave up 2 bases and J gave up 2 bases, with 11 bases separating them. The CDR3 region has the DNA TGTGCCAGCAGTTACGACCCCTTCCTCACAGATACGCAGTATTTT. It encodes CASSYDPFLTDTQYF.